One T cell receptor (beta chain) is described in this entry. Its cognate antigen is unknown. This entry comes from a study of a mutant IDH1 vaccine in newly diagnosed glioma. Looking at the study overall: Vaccination followed radiotherapy alone by 4-6 weeks, or accompanied temozolomide cycles.

Repertoires were generated with immunoSEQ multiplex PCR, while TCRdb's copy carries only in-frame clones and drops some. The table has more than 35,000 clones, 60% to 75% seen once; the top ten hold 7.5% to 10%. Trimming took off 7 bases at V and 1 base at J, with 16 bases between the two ends. Germline values: CDR1 MNHEY, CDR2 SMNVEV (reference sequence). The CDR3 is 15 amino acids. The time point was: week 47, end of study. Every vaccine dose comprised 300 ug of mutant IDH1 20-mer peptide plus topical imiquimod. The receptor was isolated from a man in his forties with glioma. The chain is built from TRBV27 and TRBJ1-1, with D maybe TRBD1 (6 bases). The sample was PBMCs, taken from a glioma patient whose treatment included an IDH1 peptide vaccine. This CDR3 reads CASTYSDRRNTEAFF. Here the CDR3 DNA reads TGTGCCAGCACTTACTCTGACAGGAGGAACACTGAAGCTTTCTTT.